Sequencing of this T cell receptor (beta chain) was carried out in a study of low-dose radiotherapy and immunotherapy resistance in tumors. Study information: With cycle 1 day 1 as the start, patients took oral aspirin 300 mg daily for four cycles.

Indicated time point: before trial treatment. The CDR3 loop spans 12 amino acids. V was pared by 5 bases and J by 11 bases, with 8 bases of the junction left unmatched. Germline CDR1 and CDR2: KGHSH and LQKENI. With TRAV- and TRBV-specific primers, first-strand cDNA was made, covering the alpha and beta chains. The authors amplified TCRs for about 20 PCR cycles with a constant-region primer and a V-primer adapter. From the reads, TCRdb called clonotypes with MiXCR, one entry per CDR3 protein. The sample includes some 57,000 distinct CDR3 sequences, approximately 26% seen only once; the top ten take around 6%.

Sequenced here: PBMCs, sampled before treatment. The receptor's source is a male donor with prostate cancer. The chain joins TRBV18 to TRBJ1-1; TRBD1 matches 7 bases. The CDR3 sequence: CASSADRVTAFF. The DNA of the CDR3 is TGTGCCAGCTCAGCAGACAGGGTCACGGCTTTCTTT.